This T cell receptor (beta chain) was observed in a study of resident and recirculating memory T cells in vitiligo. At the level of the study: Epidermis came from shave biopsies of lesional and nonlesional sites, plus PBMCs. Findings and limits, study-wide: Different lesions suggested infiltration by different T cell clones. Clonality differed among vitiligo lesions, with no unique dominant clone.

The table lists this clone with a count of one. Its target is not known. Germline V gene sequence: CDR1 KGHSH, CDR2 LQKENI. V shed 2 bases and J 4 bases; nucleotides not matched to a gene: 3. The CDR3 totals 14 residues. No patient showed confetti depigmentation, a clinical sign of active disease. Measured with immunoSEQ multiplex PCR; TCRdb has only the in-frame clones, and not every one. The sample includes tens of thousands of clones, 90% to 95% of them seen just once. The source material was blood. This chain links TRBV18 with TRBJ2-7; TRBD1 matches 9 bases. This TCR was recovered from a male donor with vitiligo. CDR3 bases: TGTGCCAGCTCACCAAGGGACAGGGAGTACGAGCAGTACTTC. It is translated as CASSPRDREYEQYF.